The 32 T cell receptor beta chains reported below all come from one sample, sequenced in a study of blood T cells in healthy people across ages. A J-beta primer mix and a sample-barcoded 5' primer were used in a second PCR of about 7 to 12 cycles. One entry per CDR3 protein, called by TCRdb with MiXCR from the 5' RACE reads. The repertoire holds hundreds of thousands of distinct CDR3 sequences, with just under 25% as singletons. These data also featured in a second study, about T cells of mothers and their children.

Sequenced input: blood. Every receptor here comes from a boy between 10 and 17 years old in good health.

V gene TRBV10-3 combines with J gene TRBJ2-7, with D perhaps TRBD1 or TRBD2 (5 bases each). Germline lookup yields CDR1 ENHRY and CDR2 SYGVKD. The CDR3 consists of 11 residues. V was shortened by 7 bases and J by 4 bases, with 8 bases between the two germline ends. This chain's CDR3 is CAITGGYEQYF. In DNA form, the CDR3 reads TGTGCCATCACTGGGGGATACGAGCAGTACTTC.

This clonotype was picked up a small number of times. This chain links TRBV2 with TRBJ2-6; maybe TRBD2 (6 bases). The CDR3 extends over 15 amino acids. V dropped 8 bases and J dropped 2 bases, with 13 bases sitting between them. Per germline, CDR1 SNHLY and CDR2 FYNNEI. The CDR3 DNA sequence: TGTGCCAGCGTGTGGGGACTCCCTGGGGCCAACGTCCTGACTTTC. Residues: CASVWGLPGANVLTF.

This clonotype was picked up a small number of times. This sequence joins TRBV28 and TRBJ2-3, with TRBD2 as a possible D gene (6 bases). Trimming took off 1 base at V and 5 bases at J, with 10 bases between the two ends. The CDR3 runs 14 residues. Germline CDR1 and CDR2: MDHEN and SYDVKM. The CDR3 DNA is TGTGCCAGCAGTTTATTGGAGGGCCTAGATACGCAGTATTTT. Its translation is CASSLLEGLDTQYF.

This clonotype came up a few times. The V gene is TRBV25-1, the J gene TRBJ2-7, with D possibly being TRBD1 (6 bases). Germline V gene lookup returns CDR1 MGHDK and CDR2 SYGVNS. V was trimmed by 2 bases and J by 5 bases, leaving 10 bases between them. The CDR3 is made up of 13 amino acids. The CDR3 nucleotides read TGTGCCAGCAGTGAAACAGGGCAGGACGAGCAGTACTTC. Translating gives CASSETGQDEQYF.

This clonotype was counted only a few times. V and J are TRBV5-1 and TRBJ2-5, with D possibly TRBD2 on 6 matching bases. V was shortened by 6 bases and J by 8 bases, with 32 bases between the two germline ends. CDR1 and CDR2 (germline): SGHRS, YFSETQ. The CDR3 has 18 residues. Here the CDR3 DNA reads TGCGCCAGCACGCGGGACTTTTCCGAGTCCTTTAAACTAGATACCCAGTACTTC. Translating gives CASTRDFSESFKLDTQYF.

V is TRBV5-1 and J is TRBJ2-5; D gene uncertain. The CDR3 extends over 14 amino acids. With 1 base removed from V and 1 base from J, the gap between germline ends came to 8 bases. Germline-derived CDR1 and CDR2 are SGHRS and YFSETQ. The CDR3 DNA is TGCGCCAGCAGCTTGTTTTCGGTCCAAGAGACCCAGTACTTC. This encodes CASSLFSVQETQYF.

This clonotype has just a few counts. This chain joins TRBV6-7 and TRBJ2-2; 7 positions match TRBD2. TRBV6-7 is labeled an ORF, and its function is uncertain. This CDR3 contains 14 residues. J gave up 0 bases and V 9 bases, and 4 bases lay outside the gene matches. The CDR3 spells CASGGGANTGELFF. The CDR3 DNA reads as TGTGCCAGTGGGGGGGGTGCGAACACCGGGGAGCTGTTTTTT.

This clonotype has more than one count but fewer than ten. The CDR3 here is CASRTSGGYHNEQFF. For the CDR3, the DNA is TGTGCCAGCAGGACTAGCGGGGGGTACCACAATGAGCAGTTCTTC. The chain uses TRBV28 and TRBJ2-1; 13 bases fit TRBD2. Germline CDR1 is MDHEN and CDR2 is SYDVKM. The CDR3 is made up of 15 amino acids. V gave up 6 bases and J gave up 5 bases; unmatched junction bases: 4.

The rearrangement joins TRBV6-6 to TRBJ1-5; no firm D call. Between the trimmed V and J ends, which lost 2 bases and 8 bases, there was a span of 4 bases. The germline CDR1 and CDR2 sequences are MNHNY and SVGAGI (reference sequence). The CDR3 totals 11 residues. CDR3 coding DNA: TGTGCCAGCAGTTACGGGGAGCCCCAGCATTTT. Encoded protein: CASSYGEPQHF.

The chain recombines TRBV20-1 with TRBJ2-5; TRBD2 agrees at 16 bases. The CDR3 totals 16 residues. V shed 5 bases, J shed 4 bases, and the junction held 7 bases outside the gene matches. Germline V gives CDR1 DFQATT, CDR2 SNEGSKA (reference sequence). The CDR3 here is CSAPGLAGGKPETQYF. CDR3 in DNA: TGCAGTGCTCCGGGACTAGCGGGGGGGAAACCAGAGACCCAGTACTTC.

This clonotype was found a few times. The V call is TRBV10-3, the J call TRBJ2-7; tentative D call: TRBD1 (5 bases). CDR1 is ENHRY, CDR2 SYGVKD, per germline. The germline V and J ends were trimmed by 6 bases and 7 bases, with 16 bases remaining between them. The CDR3 length is 13 residues. CDR3 nucleotides: TGTGCCATCAGGGACATCACCTCTGGAGAGCAGTACTTC. This sequence encodes CAIRDITSGEQYF.

The rearrangement uses TRBV15 and TRBJ2-7; the D gene is possibly TRBD2 (5 bases). Germline CDR1 and CDR2: LNHNV and YYDKDF (reference sequence). The CDR3 is made up of 15 amino acids. The ends were cut back, 1 base at V and 5 bases at J, with 15 bases in the middle. The CDR3 spells CATSRGAGVAHEQYF. CDR3 bases: TGTGCCACCAGCAGAGGGGCCGGGGTTGCCCACGAGCAGTACTTC.

The chain joins TRBV3-1 to TRBJ2-3; D is tentatively TRBD1 or TRBD2 (5 bases each). V dropped 1 base and J dropped 1 base, with 9 bases sitting between them. The CDR3 is 15 amino acids. The V gene's germline CDR1 is LGHDT and CDR2 YNNKEL (reference sequence). The CDR3 nucleotides read TGTGCCAGCAGCCAAGGGGGGTTCGGCACAGATACGCAGTATTTT. Protein sequence: CASSQGGFGTDTQYF.

The V gene is TRBV12-3 or TRBV12-4, the J gene TRBJ1-2; D gene unclear. This CDR3 region has 14 residues. The V end lost 3 bases, the J end lost 3 bases, and 11 bases lay between the germline ends. For the CDR3, the DNA is TGTGCCAGCAGTTTTATCCGTGGGGACTATGGCTACACCTTC. Translation: CASSFIRGDYGYTF.

The chain uses TRBV7-9 and TRBJ1-3; D possibly corresponds to TRBD1 (6 bases). V dropped 5 bases and J dropped 0 bases, with 11 bases sitting between them. CDR3 length: 15 residues. Germline V lookup: CDR1 SEHNR, CDR2 FQNEAQ (reference sequence). The CDR3, as DNA: TGTGCCAGCAGCCGACAGGACAACTCTGGAAACACCATATATTTT. It encodes CASSRQDNSGNTIYF. The whole variable domain, remainder taken from reference TRBV7-9 and TRBJ1-3, is DTGVSQNPRHKITKRGQNVTFRCDPISEHNRLYWYRQTLGQGPEFLTYFQNEAQLEKSRLLSDRFSAERPKGSFSTLEIQRTEQGDSAMYLCASSRQDNSGNTIYFGEGSWLTVV.

This clonotype was recorded a few times. The chain employs TRBV11-3 and TRBJ1-6, with D tentatively TRBD1 (5 bases). Germline V lookup: CDR1 SGHNT, CDR2 YENEEA. This CDR3 spans 13 amino acids. Between the trimmed V and J ends, which lost 5 bases and 12 bases, there was a span of 14 bases. This CDR3 is CASSPDSELPLHF. As DNA, the CDR3 is TGTGCCAGCAGCCCCGACAGCGAACTACCCCTCCACTTT.

This clonotype was seen more than once but under ten times. The V call is TRBV19, the J call TRBJ1-1; D remains unclear. Trimming cost V 3 bases and J 1 base, with 3 bases left between them. The CDR3 is 12 residues long. Looked up from germline, CDR1 is LNHDA and CDR2 is SQIVND (reference sequence). In DNA, the CDR3 is TGTGCCAGTAGTATCGGGAACACTGAAGCTTTCTTT. Translation gives CASSIGNTEAFF.

In the case of this clonotype: The junction does not match germline at one end; this may be a read error. The chain is built from TRBV9 and TRBJ2-3, with TRBD2 matching over 9 bases. Germline CDR1 and CDR2: SGDLS and YYNGEE. The CDR3 has 15 amino acids. CDR3 in amino acids: CAGSVTSGLGDTQYF. Here the CDR3 DNA reads TGTGCCGGCAGCGTCACTAGCGGGTTGGGAGATACGCAGTATTTT.

The chain is built from TRBV28 and TRBJ1-3, with D perhaps matching TRBD1 (5 bases). V lost 8 bases to trimming and J lost 6 bases, with 14 bases between them. The CDR3 has 13 residues. Germline CDR1 and CDR2: MDHEN and SYDVKM. The CDR3 region is CASSSRVENTIYF. In DNA form, the CDR3 reads TGTGCCAGCTCCTCCAGGGTCGAAAACACCATATATTTT. The full variable domain, in which reference TRBV28 and TRBJ1-3 provide the parts outside the CDR3, is DVKVTQSSRYLVKRTGEKVFLECVQDMDHENMFWYRQDPGLGLRLIYFSYDVKMKEKGDIPEGYSVSREKKERFSLILESASTNQTSMYLCASSSRVENTIYFGEGSWLTVV.

In this sample, this clonotype turned up a few times. The chain carries TRBV6-5 and TRBJ2-1; D possibly matches TRBD1 or TRBD2 (5 bases each). Germline lookup yields CDR1 MNHEY and CDR2 SVGAGI. V was clipped by 0 bases and J by 0 bases, with 12 bases between them. There are 17 residues in the CDR3. The CDR3 spells CASSYSEAGHSYNEQFF. CDR3 DNA: TGTGCCAGCAGTTACTCGGAGGCAGGGCACTCCTACAATGAGCAGTTCTTC.

This chain uses TRBV29-1 with TRBJ2-5; D might be TRBD1 (5 bases). The J call could be wrong; TRBJ2-1 is a better fit for the DNA end. Per the germline V gene, CDR1 is SQVTM and CDR2 is ANQGSEA. CDR3 length: 15 amino acids. CDR3 loop: CSVEGGQGSIETQFF. In DNA form, the CDR3 reads TGCAGCGTTGAAGGCGGCCAGGGATCGATCGAGACCCAGTTCTTC.

This clonotype showed up just a few times. The V call is TRBV4-3, the J call TRBJ2-5, with no clear D. Between the trimmed V and J ends, which lost 0 bases and 1 base, there was a span of 18 bases. This CDR3 spans 18 amino acids. The germline V gene encodes CDR1 LGHNA and CDR2 YSLEER. CDR3 sequence (DNA): TGCGCCAGCAGCCAAGAACTACTTGCACCCTTTCCCCAAGAGACCCAGTACTTC. It specifies CASSQELLAPFPQETQYF.

This rearrangement joins TRBV5-6 to TRBJ2-1; 8 bases are a match to TRBD1. Germline loops: CDR1 SGHDT, CDR2 YYEEEE. This CDR3 comprises 13 residues. The junction had 1 base not matched to a gene; V was cut back by 4 bases and J by 4 bases. The CDR3 reads CASSRQGYNEQFF. CDR3 in DNA: TGTGCCAGCAGCCGACAGGGGTACAATGAGCAGTTCTTC.

This clonotype was counted only a few times. The V call is TRBV4-3, the J call TRBJ2-7, with TRBD1 matching 8 bases. This CDR3 comprises 13 residues. The J segment lost 6 bases and the V segment lost 4 bases, leaving 5 bases of the junction unmatched. The germline V gene encodes CDR1 LGHNA and CDR2 YSLEER. The CDR3 DNA reads TGCGCCAGCAGCCGGGACAGGTTGAGCGAGCAGTACTTC. This codes for CASSRDRLSEQYF.

This clonotype was seen more than once but under ten times. CDR3: CASSLLQGGYGYTF. CDR3 coding DNA: TGTGCCAGCAGCTTATTGCAGGGCGGCTATGGCTACACCTTC. This sequence joins TRBV7-2 and TRBJ1-2; weak D call: TRBD1 (5 bases). Germline CDR1 reads SGHTA; CDR2 reads FQGNSA. V lost 2 bases and J lost 4, with 11 bases in between. CDR3 size: 14 residues.

The rearrangement joins TRBV20-1 to TRBJ2-3; TRBD2 matches at 10 bases. CDR1 and CDR2 from the germline V gene are DFQATT and SNEGSKA (reference sequence). This CDR3 is 15 amino acids long. V lost 6 bases and J lost 6; bases outside the gene matches: 12. Written as DNA, the CDR3 is TGCAGTGCCAAGAGTTCCCCTAGCGGGAGTGATACGCAGTATTTT. Amino acids: CSAKSSPSGSDTQYF.

J is TRBJ1-1 and V is TRBV6-1; D is unresolved. The CDR3 is made up of 15 amino acids. Germline V CDR1 and CDR2: MNHNS, SASEGT. Trimming pared 6 bases from V and 4 bases from J, leaving 18 bases between. CDR3: CASSETPGLVTEAFF. The CDR3 DNA is TGTGCCAGCAGCGAAACACCGGGTCTTGTCACTGAAGCTTTCTTT.

This clonotype showed up just a few times. V gene TRBV20-1 combines with J gene TRBJ1-2, with D uncertain. This CDR3 region has 14 residues. Trimming took off 1 base at V and 5 bases at J, with 14 bases between the two ends. Germline CDR1 and CDR2: DFQATT and SNEGSKA (reference sequence). The CDR3 sequence is CSARGLGELYGYTF. The CDR3 DNA sequence: TGCAGTGCTAGAGGCCTCGGGGAACTTTATGGCTACACCTTC.

The V gene is TRBV15, the J gene TRBJ2-2; TRBD1 matches at 9 bases. CDR3 size: 17 residues. V was clipped by 5 bases and J by 5 bases; unmatched bases: 12. Germline V lookup: CDR1 LNHNV, CDR2 YYDKDF (reference sequence). CDR3 coding DNA: TGTGCCACCAGCGTGACCTTTGGGACAGGGAGAACCGGGGAGCTGTTTTTT. This gives the protein CATSVTFGTGRTGELFF.

Ten or more counts support this clonotype. The J gene is TRBJ1-4, the V gene TRBV29-1, with no clear D. CDR3 length: 13 amino acids. The germline gives CDR1 SQVTM, CDR2 ANQGSEA. Deletions cut 3 bases from V and 6 bases from J, with 11 bases between. The CDR3 nucleotides are TGCAGCGTTGAGGTCATAGGAGATGAAAAACTGTTTTTT. Amino acid sequence: CSVEVIGDEKLFF.

This clonotype turned up a few times. The chain joins TRBV10-3 to TRBJ2-5; D not resolved. The J call may be mistaken, given a closer DNA end match to TRBJ2-1. Germline values: CDR1 ENHRY, CDR2 SYGVKD. The CDR3 has 13 amino acids. The CDR3 sequence: CAISDGRNDEQFF. In DNA, the CDR3 is TGTGCCATCAGTGATGGCAGGAACGATGAGCAGTTCTTC.

J is TRBJ2-5 and V is TRBV3-1; D is unresolved. The CDR3 extends over 14 amino acids. From germline, CDR1 is LGHDT and CDR2 YNNKEL (reference sequence). Trimming stripped 3 bases from V and 3 bases from J, with 11 bases between. CDR3 amino acids: CASSQSVGEETQYF. CDR3 bases: TGTGCCAGCAGCCAGTCGGTAGGAGAAGAGACCCAGTACTTC.